Below, 25 T cell receptor beta chains from the same sample are listed, as sequenced in a study of blood T cells in healthy people across ages. The authors ran a second PCR of 7 to 11 cycles using a sample-barcoded 5' primer and a J-beta primer mix. MiXCR, applied by TCRdb to the 5' RACE reads, yields one record per CDR3 protein. This sample has about 780,000 distinct CDR3 sequences, with about 42% found just once. The sample was blood. The receptors come from a man older than 75 in good health.

This clonotype turned up a few times. This chain uses TRBV9 with TRBJ2-7, with 8 bases matching TRBD2. V was pared by 3 bases and J by 7 bases, with 15 bases of the junction left unmatched. The CDR3 totals 16 residues. Looked up from germline, CDR1 is SGDLS and CDR2 is YYNGEE. As DNA, the CDR3 is TGTGCCAGCAGCGCCCCCGGACTAGCCCTCGGCAATGAGCAGTACTTC. It translates to CASSAPGLALGNEQYF.

CDR3 DNA sequence: TGTGCCAGCAGTTTGGTCCAGAGCTCCGGAGTCAATGAGCAGTTCTTC. Its translation is CASSLVQSSGVNEQFF. The rearrangement links TRBV12-3 or TRBV12-4 to TRBJ2-1; D is uncertain. V was pared by 3 bases and J by 6 bases, with 18 bases between. This CDR3 is built from 16 residues.

The rearrangement joins TRBV11-1 to TRBJ1-2, with D perhaps matching TRBD1 (6 bases). CDR3 length equals 13 residues. Trimming stripped 5 bases from V and 4 bases from J, with 11 bases between. Germline assignment: CDR1 SGHAT and CDR2 FQDESV (reference sequence). DNA of the CDR3: TGTGCCAGCAGCGCGACAGGATTCTATGGCTACACCTTC. This codes for CASSATGFYGYTF.

The chain has TRBV4-1 and TRBJ2-7; TRBD2 aligns across 12 bases. CDR1 and CDR2 from the germline V gene are MGHRA and YSYEKL. V trimming: 5 bases; J trimming: 7 bases; junction bases outside the gene matches: 15. This CDR3 region has 17 residues. For the CDR3, the DNA is TGCGCCAGCAGCTTCCGACTAGCGGGAGTGCCCCGCAATGAGCAGTACTTC. Its protein is CASSFRLAGVPRNEQYF.

The sample holds a few counts of this clonotype. The chain joins TRBV28 to TRBJ2-7; the D gene is possibly TRBD1 (5 bases). CDR3 length: 16 residues. Per the germline V gene, CDR1 is MDHEN and CDR2 is SYDVKM. V was shortened by 5 bases and J by 5 bases, with 22 bases between the two germline ends. The CDR3 DNA reads as TGTGCCAGCAGTGAACGAAGTGGACATACGCATAACGAGCAGTACTTC. Its protein product is CASSERSGHTHNEQYF. Based on the CDR3 plus reference TRBV28 and TRBJ2-7, the full variable domain is DVKVTQSSRYLVKRTGEKVFLECVQDMDHENMFWYRQDPGLGLRLIYFSYDVKMKEKGDIPEGYSVSREKKERFSLILESASTNQTSMYLCASSERSGHTHNEQYFGPGTRLTVT.

This clonotype was found a few times. This chain connects TRBV10-3 to TRBJ2-5; D is perhaps TRBD1 (6 bases). The CDR3 is 15 amino acids. Trimming pared 8 bases from V and 5 bases from J, leaving 21 bases between. The germline V gene has CDR1 ENHRY and CDR2 SYGVKD. CDR3 nucleotides: TGTGCCATCTCTTCCCCACAGGGTAATAGGGAGACCCAGTACTTC. It yields the protein CAISSPQGNRETQYF.

Notes on this clonotype: This may be a read error, as it is one base from a much larger clone. V gene TRBV3-1 combines with J gene TRBJ2-2; 8 nucleotides align to TRBD1. The CDR3 has 17 residues. Germline loops: CDR1 LGHDT, CDR2 YNNKEL (reference sequence). CDR3 amino acids: CASRQDTGGTNTGELFF. CDR3 in DNA: TGTGCCAGCAGGCAAGACACAGGGGGAACCAACACCGGGGAGCTGTTTTTT.

The CDR3 loop is CASSDGIGNEKLFF. The CDR3 bases are TGTGCCAGCAGTGATGGCATCGGAAATGAAAAACTGTTTTTT. The rearrangement links TRBV2 to TRBJ1-4; no firm D call. Trimming pared 3 bases from V and 5 bases from J, leaving 10 bases between. This CDR3 has 14 amino acids. Germline-derived CDR1 and CDR2 are SNHLY and FYNNEI.

This clonotype was counted only a few times. The rearrangement joins TRBV30 to TRBJ2-7; perhaps TRBD2 as D (6 bases). V was trimmed by 3 bases and J by 2 bases, leaving 11 bases between them. The CDR3 has 13 amino acids. From germline, CDR1 is GTSNPN and CDR2 SVGIG (reference sequence). CDR3 coding DNA: TGTGCCTGGAGAATTCGCGGGACCTACGAGCAGTACTTC. Encoded protein: CAWRIRGTYEQYF.

The chain employs TRBV12-3 or TRBV12-4 and TRBJ2-3, with TRBD1 as a possible D gene (5 bases). This CDR3 region has 15 residues. V was trimmed by 1 base and J by 4 bases, leaving 12 bases between them. The CDR3 here is CASSLGGSFADTQYF. The CDR3 nucleotides read TGTGCCAGCAGTTTAGGGGGCAGTTTCGCAGATACGCAGTATTTT.

Remarks on this clonotype: At one end, the junction sequence differs from germline, possibly due to a read error. The rearrangement links TRBV7-2 to TRBJ2-7; 8 nucleotides match TRBD2. The germline CDR1 and CDR2 sequences are SGHTA and FQGNSA. The length of the CDR3 is 14 residues. CDR3: CASSLSSGYYEQYF. CDR3 coding DNA: TGTGCCAGTAGCTTATCTAGCGGGTATTACGAGCAGTACTTC.

CDR3 amino acids: CASSYYPSGSYEQYF. CDR3 DNA: TGTGCCAGCAGTTACTATCCTAGCGGATCCTACGAGCAGTACTTC. This chain connects TRBV6-6 to TRBJ2-7, with 7 positions matching TRBD2. The germline V gene has CDR1 MNHNY and CDR2 SVGAGI (reference sequence). V was pared by 1 base and J by 1 base, with 4 bases of the junction left unmatched. There are 15 residues in the CDR3.

A few counts support this clonotype. V is TRBV7-9 and J is TRBJ2-7; D gene uncertain. V was cut by 0 bases and J by 2 bases, with 11 bases left in between. The CDR3 has 15 amino acids. Per germline, CDR1 SEHNR and CDR2 FQNEAQ (reference sequence). The CDR3 sequence is CASSLARIPTYEQYF. CDR3 DNA sequence: TGTGCCAGCAGCTTAGCACGGATACCCACCTACGAGCAGTACTTC.

CDR3 sequence reads: CASSRPGKGTDTQYF. The CDR3, as DNA: TGTGCCAGCAGTCGCCCGGGGAAGGGGACAGATACGCAGTATTTT. The chain uses TRBV6-5 and TRBJ2-3; TRBD1 or TRBD2 may be the D gene (5 bases each). CDR3 length: 15 residues. Germline CDR1 is MNHEY and CDR2 is SVGAGI. V lost 5 bases and J lost 3, with 15 bases in between.

V is TRBV20-1 and J is TRBJ2-5; tentative D call: TRBD1 (6 bases). The V gene's germline CDR1 is DFQATT and CDR2 SNEGSKA (reference sequence). Trimming pared 0 bases from V and 9 bases from J, leaving 14 bases between. The CDR3 contains 13 residues. CDR3 in amino acids: CSARDPQGKAQYF. The CDR3 nucleotides are TGCAGTGCTAGAGATCCACAGGGAAAGGCCCAGTACTTC.

Notes on this clonotype: A much larger clone lies a single base off, so this may be a read error. This chain joins TRBV6-2 or TRBV6-3 and TRBJ2-5; D might be TRBD2 (6 bases). This CDR3 spans 14 amino acids. V was shortened by 2 bases and J by 11 bases, with 18 bases between the two germline ends. Germline V gene data show CDR1 as MNHEY and CDR2 as SVGEGT. The CDR3 DNA follows: TGTGCCAGCAGTTACAGCGGGTACTACAATGAGCAGTACTTC. Its translation: CASSYSGYYNEQYF.

V usage is TRBV2 and J usage is TRBJ2-7; D call uncertain. V was cut by 9 bases and J by 3 bases, with 3 bases left in between. Germline CDR1 is SNHLY and CDR2 is FYNNEI. This CDR3 has 9 amino acids. The CDR3 coding sequence is TGTGCCAGGCACTACGAGCAGTACTTC. Translation: CARHYEQYF.

The chain uses TRBV5-1 and TRBJ1-1; D may be TRBD1 (5 bases). The CDR3 length is 16 residues. From germline, CDR1 is SGHRS and CDR2 YFSETQ. Trimming removed 3 bases at V and 2 bases at J, with 17 bases between. As DNA, the CDR3 is TGCGCCAGCAGCTCACGGACAAAGGGCCCCAACACTGAAGCTTTCTTT. It codes for CASSSRTKGPNTEAFF.

The chain employs TRBV20-1 and TRBJ2-5; perhaps TRBD1 as D (5 bases). The V and J ends lost 2 bases and 4 bases respectively, with 11 bases between them. The germline CDR1 and CDR2 sequences are DFQATT and SNEGSKA (reference sequence). The CDR3 is 13 amino acids. The CDR3 region has the DNA TGCAGTGCTAGACAGCCTGGGGCAGAGACCCAGTACTTC. Translation: CSARQPGAETQYF.

V and J are TRBV29-1 and TRBJ2-5; 8 nucleotides match TRBD1. Germline lookup yields CDR1 SQVTM and CDR2 ANQGSEA. V was pared by 4 bases and J by 2 bases, with 9 bases of the junction left unmatched. The CDR3 runs to 15 residues. CDR3 nucleotide sequence: TGCAGCGTTGCGACAGGGGCTGGGCCTCAAGAGACCCAGTACTTC. Its translation: CSVATGAGPQETQYF.

This chain joins TRBV29-1 and TRBJ2-4; TRBD1 is a possible D gene (6 bases). Gene TRBJ2-7 matches the end of the DNA better, so the J call may be wrong. The germline CDR1 and CDR2 sequences are SQVTM and ANQGSEA. This CDR3 spans 12 amino acids. CDR3 loop: CSARDTRYEQYF. The CDR3 bases are TGCAGCGCTCGGGACACCCGATACGAGCAGTACTTC.

V gene TRBV27 combines with J gene TRBJ2-3; D is perhaps TRBD2 (6 bases). The CDR3 consists of 16 residues. V shed 2 bases and J shed 1 base, with 13 bases lying between them. The germline gives CDR1 MNHEY, CDR2 SMNVEV (reference sequence). The CDR3: CASSLSAWGGTDTQYF. The CDR3 nucleotides read TGTGCCAGCAGTTTAAGTGCCTGGGGGGGCACAGATACGCAGTATTTT.

This clonotype was seen only a few times. Here the CDR3 DNA reads TGTGCCAGCAGCGGAGGGGGCTATGGCTACACCTTC. As protein: CASSGGGYGYTF. The V call is TRBV9, the J call TRBJ1-2, with D perhaps matching TRBD1 (6 bases). Germline V gene sequence: CDR1 SGDLS, CDR2 YYNGEE. The CDR3 is 12 amino acids. V was trimmed by 3 bases and J by 4 bases, leaving 7 bases between them.

This clonotype has a count of ten or more. V gene TRBV4-2 combines with J gene TRBJ2-5, with 13 bases that match TRBD2. V dropped 0 bases and J dropped 5; count of bases not matched to a gene: 9. CDR1 and CDR2 from the germline V gene are LGHNA and YNFKEQ. The CDR3 length is 18 residues. CDR3 in DNA: TGTGCCAGCAGCCAAGATCCGCGACTAGCGGGAGGTGATGAGACCCAGTACTTC. Translation: CASSQDPRLAGGDETQYF.

This sequence joins TRBV29-1 and TRBJ2-2, with a tentative D call TRBD2 (6 bases). Per the germline V gene, CDR1 is SQVTM and CDR2 is ANQGSEA. Trimming shortened V by 4 bases and J by 6 bases, and 15 bases separated the two germline ends. The CDR3 contains 14 residues. CDR3: CSVGSGIAPGELFF. CDR3 nucleotide sequence: TGCAGCGTTGGTAGCGGAATTGCACCCGGGGAGCTGTTTTTT.